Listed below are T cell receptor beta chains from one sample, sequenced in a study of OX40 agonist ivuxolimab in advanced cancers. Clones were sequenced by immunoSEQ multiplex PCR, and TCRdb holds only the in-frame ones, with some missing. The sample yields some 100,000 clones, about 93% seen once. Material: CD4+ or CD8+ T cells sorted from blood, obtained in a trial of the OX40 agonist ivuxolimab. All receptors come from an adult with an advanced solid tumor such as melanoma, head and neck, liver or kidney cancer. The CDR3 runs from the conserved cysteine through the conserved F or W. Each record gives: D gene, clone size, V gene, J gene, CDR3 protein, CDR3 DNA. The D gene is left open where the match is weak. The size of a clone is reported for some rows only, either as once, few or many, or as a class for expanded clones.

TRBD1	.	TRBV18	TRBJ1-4	CASSRGQGAREKLFF	TGTGCCAGCTCACGGGGACAGGGGGCGCGAGAAAAACTGTTTTTT
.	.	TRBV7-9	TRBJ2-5	CASSLGGEDETQYF	TGTGCCAGCAGCTTAGGCGGGGAGGACGAGACCCAGTACTTC
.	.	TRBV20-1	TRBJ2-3	CSASSDTQYF	TGCAGTGCTAGTTCAGATACGCAGTATTTT
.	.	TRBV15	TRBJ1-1	CATSRDRVMNTEAFF	TGTGCCACCAGCAGAGATCGGGTAATGAACACTGAAGCTTTCTTT
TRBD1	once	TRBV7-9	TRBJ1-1	CASSLKGAGTEAFF	TGTGCCAGCAGCTTAAAGGGGGCTGGTACTGAAGCTTTCTTT
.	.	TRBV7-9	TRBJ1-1	CASSLTGRSTEAFF	TGTGCCAGCAGCTTAACAGGAAGGAGCACTGAAGCTTTCTTT
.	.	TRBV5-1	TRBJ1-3	CASSLGGTRSYSGNTIYF	TGCGCCAGCAGCTTGGGAGGTACCAGATCTTACTCTGGAAACACCATATATTTT
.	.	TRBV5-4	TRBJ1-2	CASSPGATEGYGYTF	TGTGCCAGCAGCCCCGGCGCGACGGAGGGCTATGGCTACACCTTC
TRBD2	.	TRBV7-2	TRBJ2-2	CASRTNGGADTGELFF	TGTGCCAGCAGGACAAACGGGGGGGCGGACACCGGGGAGCTGTTTTTT
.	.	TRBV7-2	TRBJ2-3	CASSLTPRGGGTDTQYF	TGTGCCAGCAGCTTAACGCCCAGGGGCGGGGGCACAGATACGCAGTATTTT
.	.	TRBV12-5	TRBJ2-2	CASGLSRDTEHRGAVF	TGTGCTAGTGGTTTGTCCCGGGACACCGAACACCGGGGAGCTGTTTTT
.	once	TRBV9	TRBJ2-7	CASSQDSGLAYEQYF	TGTGCCAGCAGCCAAGACAGCGGGCTGGCCTACGAGCAGTACTTC
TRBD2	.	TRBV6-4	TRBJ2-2	CASSRTSGSTGELFF	TGTGCCAGCAGTCGGACTAGCGGGAGCACCGGGGAGCTGTTTTTT
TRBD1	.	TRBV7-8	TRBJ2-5	CASSDSGTGEETQYF	TGTGCCAGCAGCGACAGTGGGACAGGGGAAGAGACCCAGTACTTC
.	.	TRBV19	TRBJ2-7	CASSIEGSHYEQYF	TGTGCCAGTAGTATAGAAGGGAGTCACTACGAGCAGTACTTC
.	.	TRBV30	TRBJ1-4	CAWEGTTNEKLFF	TGTGCCTGGGAAGGTACAACTAATGAAAAACTGTTTTTT
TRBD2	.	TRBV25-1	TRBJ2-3	CASSEREGRGDTQYF	TGTGCCAGCAGTGAGCGGGAGGGCCGGGGGGATACGCAGTATTTT
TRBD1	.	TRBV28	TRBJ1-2	CASSWVAGGRYGYTF	TGTGCCAGCAGTTGGGTGGCAGGGGGCAGGTATGGCTACACCTTC
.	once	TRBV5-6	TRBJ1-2	CASSLVLAGTFTSGYGYTF	TGTGCCAGCAGCTTGGTTCTCGCCGGGACATTTACGAGTGGCTATGGCTACACCTTC
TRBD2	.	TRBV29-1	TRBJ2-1	CSVRLAGIGEQFF	TGCAGCGTTAGACTAGCGGGAATAGGTGAGCAGTTCTTC
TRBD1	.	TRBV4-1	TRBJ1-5	CASSQGPLQGANQPQHF	TGCGCCAGCAGCCAAGGGCCTCTGCAGGGGGCCAATCAGCCCCAGCATTTT
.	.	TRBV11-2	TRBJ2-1	CASSPVRAPYNEQFF	TGTGCCAGCAGCCCAGTGAGGGCCCCCTACAATGAGCAGTTCTTC
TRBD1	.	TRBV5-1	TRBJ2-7	CASSPNTGTGFNEQYF	TGCGCCAGCAGCCCGAATACCGGGACAGGGTTTAACGAGCAGTACTTC
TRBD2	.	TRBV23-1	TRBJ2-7	CASSQVTRGEASGRTHEQYF	TGCGCCAGCAGTCAAGTAACCCGAGGGGAGGCTAGCGGGAGGACCCACGAGCAGTACTTC
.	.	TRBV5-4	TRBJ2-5	CASSLDPVVEETQYF	TGTGCCAGCAGCTTGGATCCTGTCGTGGAAGAGACCCAGTACTTC
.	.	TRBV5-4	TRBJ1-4	CASSLVSGSTNEKLFF	TGTGCCAGCAGCTTGGTTTCAGGGTCAACTAATGAAAAACTGTTTTTT
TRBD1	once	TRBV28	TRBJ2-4	CASRLGQGMYIQYF	TGTGCCAGCAGACTCGGACAGGGGATGTATATTCAGTACTTC
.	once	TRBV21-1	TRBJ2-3	CASTGTSGGMDTQYF	TGTGCCAGCACCGGGACTAGCGGGGGCATGGATACGCAGTATTTT
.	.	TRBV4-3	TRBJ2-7	CASSRTGYEQYF	TGCGCCAGCAGCCGCACCGGTTACGAGCAGTACTTC
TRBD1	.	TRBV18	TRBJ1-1	CASSRDRAGRNTEAFF	TGTGCCAGCTCACGGGACAGGGCTGGGAGAAACACTGAAGCTTTCTTT
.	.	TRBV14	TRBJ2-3	CASRPTSTAGQYF	TGTGCCAGCAGACCTACTAGTACCGCCGGGCAGTATTTT
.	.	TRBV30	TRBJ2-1	CAWSVGRAAYNEQFF	TGTGCCTGGAGTGTCGGCAGAGCTGCTTACAATGAGCAGTTCTTC
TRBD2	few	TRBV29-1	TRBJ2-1	CSVESGSTYNEQFF	TGCAGCGTTGAAAGCGGGAGTACTTACAATGAGCAGTTCTTC
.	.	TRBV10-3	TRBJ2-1	CAISEASTYNEQFF	TGTGCCATCAGTGAGGCTAGTACATACAATGAGCAGTTCTTC
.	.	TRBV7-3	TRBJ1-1	CASSLTIGDNTEAFF	TGTGCCAGCAGCTTAACGATTGGTGATAACACTGAAGCTTTCTTT
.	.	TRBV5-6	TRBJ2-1	CASSPAVSEQFF	TGTGCCAGCAGCCCCGCGGTGAGTGAGCAGTTCTTC
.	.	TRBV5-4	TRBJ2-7	CASSTGPGIYEQYF	TGTGCCAGCAGCACGGGTCCCGGAATCTACGAGCAGTACTTC
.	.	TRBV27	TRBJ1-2	CASSLSIRGPGYGYTF	TGTGCCAGCAGTTTATCTATCCGGGGGCCCGGCTATGGCTACACCTTC
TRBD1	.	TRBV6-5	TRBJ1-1	CASSYSGTDTNTEAFF	TGTGCCAGCAGTTACTCCGGGACAGACACGAACACTGAAGCTTTCTTT
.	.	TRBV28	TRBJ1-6	CASSPPTQGGNSPLHF	TGTGCCAGCAGCCCGCCGACACAGGGAGGAAATTCACCCCTCCACTTT
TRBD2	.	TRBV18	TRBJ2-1	CASSPTSGSIYNEQFF	TGTGCCAGCTCACCGACTAGCGGGAGTATCTACAATGAGCAGTTCTTC
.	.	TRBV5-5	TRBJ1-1	CASSSQDRNTEAFF	TGTGCCAGCAGCTCACAGGACAGGAACACTGAAGCTTTCTTT
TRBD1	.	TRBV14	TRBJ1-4	CASSQERGRNEKLFF	TGTGCCAGCAGCCAAGAGAGGGGGCGTAATGAAAAACTGTTTTTT
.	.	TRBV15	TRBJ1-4	CATSREAQNEKLFF	TGTGCCACCAGCAGAGAGGCACAGAATGAAAAACTGTTTTTT